This T cell receptor beta chain was found in a study of blood T cell repertoires in COVID-19. Methods used by the authors: Researchers report that nucleated cell counts were estimated from reference gene primer amplification. TCRdb's table, derived via immunoSEQ multiplex PCR, lists solely in-frame clones and lacks some. From that table come the V and J calls and clone size; the DNA was used to work out D and trimming. The repertoire has around 320,000 clones, 85% of them found once; the top ten carry 7.2%. Trimming took 3 bases from V and 2 from J; bases not matched to a gene: 10. Germline CDR1 and CDR2: SGDLS and YYNGEE. This CDR3 has 16 amino acids.

Sequenced sample: peripheral blood. This chain uses TRBV9 with TRBJ1-2; TRBD1 matches 7 bases. The TCR sequence derives from a human donor in a cohort sampled during active COVID-19. CDR3 protein: CASSATLGQSNYGYTF. The CDR3 DNA sequence: TGTGCCAGCAGCGCCACTCTGGGACAGTCGAACTATGGCTACACCTTC.